What follows are 29 T cell receptor beta chains derived from one specimen sequenced in a study of T cell responses to AZD1222 COVID-19 vaccine. Clones were sequenced by immunoSEQ multiplex PCR, and TCRdb holds only the in-frame ones, with some missing. The data contain approximately 170,000 clones, 75% to 90% of them singletons. The sequenced sample was peripheral blood, obtained on day 0 of AZD1222 vaccination. The receptors stem from an adult in good health.

The chain uses TRBV3-1 (or the pseudogene TRBV3-2) and TRBJ1-3; D gene unclear. This CDR3 comprises 16 residues. V lost 1 base, J lost 2 bases, and 12 bases lay in between. Germline V gene sequence: CDR1 LGHDT, CDR2 YNNKEL (reference sequence). DNA for the CDR3: TGTGCCAGCAGCCAAGTTGCGCGGTCCCCTGGAAACACCATATATTTT. It translates to CASSQVARSPGNTIYF.

The chain carries TRBV9 and TRBJ2-3; D is tentatively TRBD1 or TRBD2 (5 bases each). The germline V gene encodes CDR1 SGDLS and CDR2 YYNGEE. The CDR3 loop spans 11 amino acids. V was clipped by 5 bases and J by 6 bases, with 7 bases between them. The CDR3 loop reads CASRGVDTQYF. The CDR3 DNA is TGTGCCAGCAGGGGGGTGGATACGCAGTATTTT.

This chain links TRBV4-2 with TRBJ2-1, with D hard to call. The length of the CDR3 is 15 residues. The V gene's germline CDR1 is LGHNA and CDR2 YNFKEQ. Trimming stripped 1 base from V and 3 bases from J, with 10 bases between. CDR3 nucleotide sequence: TGTGCCAGCAGCCAAGGACGGTCGGGCTACAATGAGCAGTTCTTC. Amino acid sequence: CASSQGRSGYNEQFF.

The J gene is TRBJ1-5, the V gene TRBV19, with 10 bases identical to TRBD1. Germline trimming cut 8 bases from V and 6 bases from J; bases unmatched to any gene: 7. This CDR3 has 14 residues. CDR1 LNHDA and CDR2 SQIVND come from the germline V gene (reference sequence). This CDR3 reads CASSDRGEAQPQHF. The CDR3 DNA is TGTGCCAGTTCGGACAGGGGGGAGGCTCAGCCCCAGCATTTT.

This clone was observed a few times. CDR3 loop: CASSLSLGYGYTF. For the CDR3, the DNA is TGTGCCAGCAGTTTATCGTTAGGTTATGGCTACACCTTC. This rearrangement joins TRBV27 to TRBJ1-2; D uncertain. CDR1 is MNHEY and CDR2 is SMNVEV in the germline V gene (reference sequence). The CDR3 totals 13 residues. The V end was cut by 0 bases, the J end by 5 bases, with 7 bases between.

V usage is TRBV5-1 and J usage is TRBJ2-6; D gene unclear. Looked up from germline, CDR1 is SGHRS and CDR2 is YFSETQ. V lost 5 bases, J lost 0 bases, and 9 bases lay in between. The CDR3 runs 15 residues. In DNA, the CDR3 is TGCGCCAGCAGGGGGAATTTCTCTGGGGCCAACGTCCTGACTTTC. This codes for CASRGNFSGANVLTF.

The chain couples TRBV5-6 to TRBJ1-1, with 10 bases identical to TRBD1. Trimming took 0 bases from V and 10 from J; bases not matched to a gene: 12. The CDR3 is 16 residues long. Germline-derived CDR1 and CDR2 are SGHDT and YYEEEE. The CDR3 loop reads CASSLGRDRGLTGAFF. The CDR3, as DNA: TGTGCCAGCAGCTTGGGACGGGACAGGGGACTTACGGGAGCTTTCTTT.

The J gene is TRBJ2-1, the V gene TRBV11-3; D ambiguous. Trimming left V 5 bases short and J 6 bases short, with 8 bases between. From germline, CDR1 is SGHNT and CDR2 YENEEA. The CDR3 contains 12 residues. This CDR3 reads CASSRTVNEQFF. CDR3 bases: TGTGCCAGCAGCCGAACTGTCAATGAGCAGTTCTTC.

The rearrangement uses TRBV19 and TRBJ1-1; the D gene is possibly TRBD1 (5 bases). The germline V gene encodes CDR1 LNHDA and CDR2 SQIVND (reference sequence). Trimming removed 4 bases at V and 1 base at J, with 10 bases between. The CDR3 length is 14 residues. The CDR3 is CASSTGRENTEAFF. In DNA form, the CDR3 reads TGTGCCAGTAGTACGGGCAGGGAGAACACTGAAGCTTTCTTT. The full variable domain, completed using reference TRBV19 and TRBJ1-1, is DGGITQSPKYLFRKEGQNVTLSCEQNLNHDAMYWYRQDPGQGLRLIYYSQIVNDFQKGDIAEGYSVSREKKESFPLTVTSAQKNPTAFYLCASSTGRENTEAFFGQGTRLTVV.

The V gene is TRBV5-8, the J gene TRBJ1-1; perhaps TRBD1 as D (5 bases). From germline, CDR1 is SGHTS and CDR2 YDEGEE. Trimming pared 0 bases from V and 6 bases from J, leaving 9 bases between. CDR3 length equals 13 residues. Written as DNA, the CDR3 is TGTGCCAGCAGCTTGGGACGGGGACCTGAAGCTTTCTTT. It is translated as CASSLGRGPEAFF.

The CDR3 bases are TGTGCCAGCAACCCCGGTGCGGATACGCAGTATTTT. The encoded protein is CASNPGADTQYF. This chain links TRBV7-9 with TRBJ2-3; D not certain. V lost 7 bases, J lost 6 bases, and 11 bases lay in between. CDR3 length: 12 residues. Germline lookup yields CDR1 SEHNR and CDR2 FQNEAQ (reference sequence).

The chain recombines TRBV2 with TRBJ1-4; D perhaps matches TRBD1 (5 bases). Per germline, CDR1 SNHLY and CDR2 FYNNEI. The V end was cut by 7 bases, the J end by 6 bases, with 18 bases between. The CDR3 is 15 amino acids. The CDR3 sequence: CASTSTPDRYEKLFF. The CDR3 nucleotides read TGTGCCAGCACCTCAACCCCTGACAGATATGAAAAACTGTTTTTT.

This rearrangement joins TRBV7-3 to TRBJ2-1; the D gene is possibly TRBD1 (6 bases). V lost 5 bases to trimming and J lost 0 bases, with 11 bases between them. The germline CDR1 and CDR2 sequences are SGHTA and FQGTGA. The length of the CDR3 is 15 residues. CDR3 bases: TGTGCCAGCAGCCCCGACAGGTCCTCCTACAATGAGCAGTTCTTC. This codes for CASSPDRSSYNEQFF.

The V gene is TRBV5-4, the J gene TRBJ2-3; 7 bases match TRBD1. CDR3 length: 16 residues. After removal of 3 bases from V and 1 base from J, the junction contained 8 bases not matched to a gene. CDR1 is SGHNT, CDR2 YYREEE, per germline (reference sequence). DNA for the CDR3: TGTGCCAGCAGCTCGGGACAGCGCAGAGGCACAGATACGCAGTATTTT. Its protein product is CASSSGQRRGTDTQYF. Full variable domain (rest looked up from reference TRBV5-4 and TRBJ2-3): ETGVTQSPTHLIKTRGQQVTLRCSSQSGHNTVSWYQQALGQGPQFIFQYYREEENGRGNFPPRFSGLQFPNYSSELNVNALELDDSALYLCASSSGQRRGTDTQYFGPGTRLTVL.

This rearrangement joins TRBV19 to TRBJ1-2, with 7 bases that match TRBD1. CDR1 and CDR2 from the germline V gene are LNHDA and SQIVND (reference sequence). The CDR3 extends over 14 amino acids. The junction had 8 bases not matched to a gene; V was cut back by 6 bases and J by 4 bases. This CDR3 is CASRRQGLSYGYTF. The DNA for the CDR3 is TGTGCCAGTAGGCGACAGGGCTTGAGCTATGGCTACACCTTC.

V gene TRBV2 combines with J gene TRBJ2-7; 7 bases map to TRBD1. This CDR3 has 14 amino acids. The trim removed 7 bases at V and 9 bases at J, leaving 15 bases unmatched. Germline assignment: CDR1 SNHLY and CDR2 FYNNEI. The CDR3 bases are TGTGCCAGCAACGGACAGGACCGCCGATTACCGCAGTACTTC. Translation: CASNGQDRRLPQYF.

This chain joins TRBV7-3 and TRBJ2-3; perhaps TRBD1 as D (5 bases). CDR3 length equals 12 residues. Germline loops: CDR1 SGHTA, CDR2 FQGTGA. V shed 5 bases and J shed 5 bases, with 8 bases lying between them. CDR3 bases: TGTGCCAGCAGCAGGCAGGGAGATACGCAGTATTTT. Protein product: CASSRQGDTQYF.

The chain employs TRBV18 and TRBJ2-7; maybe TRBD1 (6 bases). Trimming stripped 3 bases from V and 2 bases from J, with 11 bases between. The CDR3 length is 14 residues. The germline V gene has CDR1 KGHSH and CDR2 LQKENI. For the CDR3, the DNA is TGTGCCAGCTCACCTTGGGACATTCCCTACGAGCAGTACGTC. This encodes CASSPWDIPYEQYV.

This chain joins TRBV12-3 or TRBV12-4 and TRBJ2-7, with 7 bases lining up with TRBD1. The CDR3 runs 12 residues. J lost 4 bases, V lost 4 bases, and 1 base had no gene match. The CDR3 loop reads CASSSQGYEQYV. The CDR3 nucleotides read TGTGCCAGCAGTTCACAGGGGTACGAGCAGTACGTC.

This clone appeared a single time. The chain employs TRBV18 and TRBJ2-4; D is possibly TRBD1 (5 bases). V lost 1 base and J 4 bases, leaving 11 bases between the germline ends. The CDR3 loop spans 15 amino acids. CDR1 KGHSH and CDR2 LQKENI come from the germline V gene. CDR3 in amino acids: CASSPLQDTKNIQYF. The CDR3 region has the DNA TGTGCCAGCTCACCACTACAGGACACGAAAAACATTCAGTACTTC.

The V call is TRBV19, the J call TRBJ1-2; perhaps TRBD1 as D (5 bases). Germline V CDR1 and CDR2: LNHDA, SQIVND (reference sequence). Trimming left V 6 bases short and J 2 bases short, with 16 bases between. The CDR3 is made up of 15 amino acids. CDR3 DNA: TGTGCCAGTAGCGTCCGGGGCCGACTGAACTATGGCTACACCTTC. It translates to CASSVRGRLNYGYTF.

The chain uses TRBV9 and TRBJ2-1, with D perhaps assigned TRBD1 or TRBD2 (5 bases each). This CDR3 has 16 residues. Germline lookup yields CDR1 SGDLS and CDR2 YYNGEE. V shed 3 bases and J shed 3 bases, with 16 bases lying between them. Here the CDR3 reads CASSGSTGPLYNEQFF. CDR3 DNA: TGTGCCAGCAGCGGCTCCACGGGGCCCCTCTACAATGAGCAGTTCTTC.

This chain connects TRBV4-2 to TRBJ2-3; TRBD2 aligns across 10 bases. The CDR3 runs 17 residues. Looked up from germline, CDR1 is LGHNA and CDR2 is YNFKEQ. The ends lost 0 bases at V and 1 base at J; junction bases unmatched: 4. The CDR3 here is CASSQDPGTSGTDTQYF. CDR3 nucleotide sequence: TGTGCCAGCAGCCAAGACCCAGGGACTAGCGGCACAGATACGCAGTATTTT.

V usage is TRBV5-6 and J usage is TRBJ2-2, with 8 bases lining up with TRBD2. Per the germline V gene, CDR1 is SGHDT and CDR2 is YYEEEE. The CDR3 loop spans 17 amino acids. V gave up 4 bases and J gave up 4 bases; unmatched junction bases: 12. CDR3: CASSRRGGRAGTGELFF. The CDR3, as DNA: TGTGCCAGCAGCCGCCGGGGGGGCAGGGCTGGCACCGGGGAGCTGTTTTTT.

The chain uses TRBV7-6 and TRBJ2-5; 8 bases match TRBD2. Germline V gene data show CDR1 as SGHVS and CDR2 as FNYEAQ. V was pared by 5 bases and J by 5 bases, with 13 bases of the junction left unmatched. The CDR3 has 16 residues. CDR3 sequence: CASSVFAGGSGETQYF. The CDR3 nucleotides read TGTGCCAGCAGCGTTTTTGCGGGGGGCTCGGGGGAGACCCAGTACTTC.

The V call is TRBV5-8, the J call TRBJ1-3, with unresolved D. The CDR3 is 13 residues long. CDR1 and CDR2 from the germline V gene are SGHTS and YDEGEE. V was clipped by 4 bases and J by 1 base, with 6 bases between them. This chain's CDR3 is CASSEVSGNTIYF. The CDR3 region has the DNA TGTGCCAGCAGCGAGGTATCTGGAAACACCATATATTTT. The full variable domain, its missing parts supplied by reference TRBV5-8 and TRBJ1-3, is EAGVTQSPTHLIKTRGQQATLRCSPISGHTSVYWYQQALGLGLQFLLWYDEGEERNRGNFPPRFSGRQFPNYSSELNVNALELEDSALYLCASSEVSGNTIYFGEGSWLTVV.

The chain recombines TRBV6-5 with TRBJ2-7, with 7 positions matching TRBD1. Germline trimming cut 6 bases from V and 4 bases from J; bases unmatched to any gene: 0. This CDR3 has 11 amino acids. The germline CDR1 and CDR2 sequences are MNHEY and SVGAGI. The CDR3 here is CASRQGYEQYF. For the CDR3, the DNA is TGTGCCAGCAGACAGGGGTACGAGCAGTACTTC.

In its sample, this clone was seen a few times. The CDR3 here is CASSQDRGQGGFNQPQHF. In DNA form, the CDR3 reads TGTGCCAGCAGCCAAGATAGAGGACAGGGGGGTTTCAATCAGCCCCAGCATTTT. V usage is TRBV4-2 and J usage is TRBJ1-5; 10 bases agree with TRBD1. J was trimmed by 3 bases and V by 0 bases; bases with no gene match: 8. Per the germline V gene, CDR1 is LGHNA and CDR2 is YNFKEQ. CDR3 length equals 18 residues.

The rearrangement uses TRBV6-6 and TRBJ2-1; 10 nucleotides agree with TRBD1. Germline loops: CDR1 MNHNY, CDR2 SVGAGI (reference sequence). The CDR3 has 14 amino acids. The V gene end was trimmed by 11 bases and the J gene end by 6 bases; junction bases not matched to a gene: 10. The CDR3: CAGGRGDRGNEQFF. DNA for the CDR3: TGTGCCGGCGGTCGTGGGGACAGGGGCAATGAGCAGTTCTTC.